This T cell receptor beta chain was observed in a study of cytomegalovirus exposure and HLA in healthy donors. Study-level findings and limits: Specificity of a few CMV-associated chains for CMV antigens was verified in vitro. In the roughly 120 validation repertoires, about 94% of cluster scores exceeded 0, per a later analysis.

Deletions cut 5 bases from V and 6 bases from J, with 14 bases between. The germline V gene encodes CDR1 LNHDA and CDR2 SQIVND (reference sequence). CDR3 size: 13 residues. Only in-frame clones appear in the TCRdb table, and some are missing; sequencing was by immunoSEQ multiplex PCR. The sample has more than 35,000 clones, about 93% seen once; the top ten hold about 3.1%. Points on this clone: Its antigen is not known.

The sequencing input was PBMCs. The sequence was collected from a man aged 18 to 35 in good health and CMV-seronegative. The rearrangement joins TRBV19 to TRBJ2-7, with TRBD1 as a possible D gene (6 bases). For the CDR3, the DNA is TGTGCCAGTAGTGAGAACAGGGTAGGCGAGCAGTACTTC. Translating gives CASSENRVGEQYF.